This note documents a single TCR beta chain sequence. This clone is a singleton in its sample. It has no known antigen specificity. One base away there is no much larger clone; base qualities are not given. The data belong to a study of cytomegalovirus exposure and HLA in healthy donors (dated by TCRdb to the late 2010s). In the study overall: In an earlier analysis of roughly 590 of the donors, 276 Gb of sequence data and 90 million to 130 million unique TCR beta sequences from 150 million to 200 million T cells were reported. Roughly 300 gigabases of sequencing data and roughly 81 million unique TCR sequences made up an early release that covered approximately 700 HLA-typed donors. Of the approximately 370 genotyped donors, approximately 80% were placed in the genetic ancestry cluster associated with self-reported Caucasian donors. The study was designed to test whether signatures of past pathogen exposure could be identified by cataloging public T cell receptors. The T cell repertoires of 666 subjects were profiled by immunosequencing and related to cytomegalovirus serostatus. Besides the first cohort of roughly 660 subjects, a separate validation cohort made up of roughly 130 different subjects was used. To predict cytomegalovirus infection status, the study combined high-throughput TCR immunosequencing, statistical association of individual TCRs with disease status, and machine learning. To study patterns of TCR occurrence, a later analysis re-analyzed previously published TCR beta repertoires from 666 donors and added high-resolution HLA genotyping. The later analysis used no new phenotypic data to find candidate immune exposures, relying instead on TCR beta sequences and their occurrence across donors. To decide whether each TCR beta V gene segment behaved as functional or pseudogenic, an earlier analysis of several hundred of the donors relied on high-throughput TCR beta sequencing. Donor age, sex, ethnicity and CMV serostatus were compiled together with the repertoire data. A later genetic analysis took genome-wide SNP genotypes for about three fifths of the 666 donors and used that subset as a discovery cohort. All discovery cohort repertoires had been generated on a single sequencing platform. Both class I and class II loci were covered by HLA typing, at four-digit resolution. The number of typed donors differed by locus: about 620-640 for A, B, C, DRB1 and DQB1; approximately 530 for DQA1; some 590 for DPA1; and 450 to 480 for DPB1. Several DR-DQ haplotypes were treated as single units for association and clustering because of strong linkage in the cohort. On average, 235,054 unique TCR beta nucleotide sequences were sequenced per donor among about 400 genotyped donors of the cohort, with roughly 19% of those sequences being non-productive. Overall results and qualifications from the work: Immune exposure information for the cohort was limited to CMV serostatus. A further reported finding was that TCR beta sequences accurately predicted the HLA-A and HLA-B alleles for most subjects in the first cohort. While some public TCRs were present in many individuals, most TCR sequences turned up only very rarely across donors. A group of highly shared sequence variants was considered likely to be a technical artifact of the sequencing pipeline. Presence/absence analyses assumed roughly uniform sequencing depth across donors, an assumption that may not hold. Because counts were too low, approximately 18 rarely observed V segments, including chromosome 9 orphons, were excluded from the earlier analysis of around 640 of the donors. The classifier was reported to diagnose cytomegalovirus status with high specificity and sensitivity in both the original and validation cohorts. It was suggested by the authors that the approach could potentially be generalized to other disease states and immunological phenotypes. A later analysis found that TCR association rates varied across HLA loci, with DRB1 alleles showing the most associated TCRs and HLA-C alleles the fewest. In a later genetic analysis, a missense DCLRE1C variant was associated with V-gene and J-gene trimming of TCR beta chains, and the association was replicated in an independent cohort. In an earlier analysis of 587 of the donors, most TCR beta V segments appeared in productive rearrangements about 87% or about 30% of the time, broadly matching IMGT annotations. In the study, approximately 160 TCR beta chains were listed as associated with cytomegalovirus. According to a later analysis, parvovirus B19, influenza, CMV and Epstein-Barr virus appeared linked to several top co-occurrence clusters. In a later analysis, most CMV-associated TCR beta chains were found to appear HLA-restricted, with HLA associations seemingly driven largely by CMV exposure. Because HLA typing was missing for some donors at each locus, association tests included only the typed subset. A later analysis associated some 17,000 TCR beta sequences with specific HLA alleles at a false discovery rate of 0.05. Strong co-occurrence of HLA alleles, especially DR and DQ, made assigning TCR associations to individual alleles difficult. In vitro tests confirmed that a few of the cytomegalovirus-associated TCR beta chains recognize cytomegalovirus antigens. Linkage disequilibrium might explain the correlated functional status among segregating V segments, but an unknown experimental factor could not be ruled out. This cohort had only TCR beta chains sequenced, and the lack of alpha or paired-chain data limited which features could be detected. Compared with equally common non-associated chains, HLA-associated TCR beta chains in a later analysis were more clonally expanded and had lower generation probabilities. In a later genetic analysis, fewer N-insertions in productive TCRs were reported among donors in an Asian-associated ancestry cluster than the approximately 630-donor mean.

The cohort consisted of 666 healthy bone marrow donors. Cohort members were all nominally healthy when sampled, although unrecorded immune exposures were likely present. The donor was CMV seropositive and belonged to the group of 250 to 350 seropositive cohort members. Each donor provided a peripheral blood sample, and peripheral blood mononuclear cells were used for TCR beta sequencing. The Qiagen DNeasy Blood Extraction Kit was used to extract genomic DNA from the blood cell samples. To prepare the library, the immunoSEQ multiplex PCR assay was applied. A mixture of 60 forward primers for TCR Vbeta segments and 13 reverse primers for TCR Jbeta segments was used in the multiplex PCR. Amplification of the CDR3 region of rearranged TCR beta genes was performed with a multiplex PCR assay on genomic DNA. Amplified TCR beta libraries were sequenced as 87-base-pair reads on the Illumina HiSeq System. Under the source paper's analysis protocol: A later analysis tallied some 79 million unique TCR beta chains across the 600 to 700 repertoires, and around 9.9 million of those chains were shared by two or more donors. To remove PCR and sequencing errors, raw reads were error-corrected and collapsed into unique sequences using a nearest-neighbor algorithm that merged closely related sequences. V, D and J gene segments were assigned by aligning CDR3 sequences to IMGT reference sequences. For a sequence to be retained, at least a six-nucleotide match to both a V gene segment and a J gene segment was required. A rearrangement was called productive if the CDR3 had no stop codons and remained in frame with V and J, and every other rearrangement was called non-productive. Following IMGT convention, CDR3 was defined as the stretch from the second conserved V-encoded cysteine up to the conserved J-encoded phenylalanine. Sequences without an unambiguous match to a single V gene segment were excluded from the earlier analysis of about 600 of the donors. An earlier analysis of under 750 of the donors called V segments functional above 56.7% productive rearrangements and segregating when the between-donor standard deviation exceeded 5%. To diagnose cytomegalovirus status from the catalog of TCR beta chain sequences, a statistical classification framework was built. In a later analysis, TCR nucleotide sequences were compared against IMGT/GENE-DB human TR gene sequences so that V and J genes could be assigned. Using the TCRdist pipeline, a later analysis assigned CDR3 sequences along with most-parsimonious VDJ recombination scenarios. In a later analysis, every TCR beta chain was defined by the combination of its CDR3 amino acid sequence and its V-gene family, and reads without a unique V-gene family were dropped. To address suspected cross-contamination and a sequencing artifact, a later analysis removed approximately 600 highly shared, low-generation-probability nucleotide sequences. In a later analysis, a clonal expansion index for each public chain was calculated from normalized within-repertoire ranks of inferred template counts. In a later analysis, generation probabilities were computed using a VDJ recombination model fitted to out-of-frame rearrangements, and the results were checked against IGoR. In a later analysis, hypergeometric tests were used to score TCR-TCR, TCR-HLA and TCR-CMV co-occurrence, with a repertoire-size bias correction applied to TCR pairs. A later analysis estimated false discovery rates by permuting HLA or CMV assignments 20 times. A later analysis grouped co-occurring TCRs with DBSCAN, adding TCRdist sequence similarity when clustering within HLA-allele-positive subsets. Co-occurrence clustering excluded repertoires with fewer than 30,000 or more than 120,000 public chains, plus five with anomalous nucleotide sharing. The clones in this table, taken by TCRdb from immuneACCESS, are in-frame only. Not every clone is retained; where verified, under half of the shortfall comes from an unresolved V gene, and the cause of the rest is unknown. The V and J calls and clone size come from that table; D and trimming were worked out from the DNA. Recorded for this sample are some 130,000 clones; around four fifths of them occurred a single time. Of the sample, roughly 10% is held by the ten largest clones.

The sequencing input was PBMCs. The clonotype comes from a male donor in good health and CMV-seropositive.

The CDR3 region has the sequence CASSRDSSSYEQYF. The DNA sequence reads TGTGCCAGCAGTCGGGACTCAAGCTCCTACGAGCAGTACTTC. The rearranged chain carries TRBV27 and TRBJ2-7, with TRBD2 as a weak D call on 6 bases. From a lookup of the germline V gene (reference sequence), CDR1 and CDR2 are MNHEY and SMNVEV. The CDR3 contains 14 residues, cysteine and phenylalanine counted. Only the CDR3 portion is preserved as DNA: 42 bases, with reading frame beginning at the first base. V is reduced by 5 bases and J by 0 bases, leaving a spacing of 11 bases between them.